This T cell receptor beta chain was found in a study of blood T cell repertoires in COVID-19. Study details: Specimens from acute and convalescent COVID-19 originated in the United States, Italy and Spain. PBMCs, B-cell-depleted T cells, or T cells were the source of the cDNA or gDNA that made up the material.

Authors' analysis steps: The authors estimated nucleated cell counts from reference gene primer amplification. The repertoire was sequenced with immunoSEQ multiplex PCR; TCRdb's copy has only in-frame clones and lacks some. V, J and clone size reflect that table, while D and trimming were determined from the DNA. The sample has 190,000 or so clones; approximately 87% are singletons. This CDR3 is built from 13 residues. Trimming pared 3 bases from V and 4 bases from J, leaving 7 bases between. The chain recombines TRBV12-3 or TRBV12-4 with TRBJ1-5, with no clear D. The TCR originated in a woman in her seventies with acute or convalescent COVID-19. What was sequenced was peripheral blood. CDR3 DNA sequence: TGTGCCAGCAGTTTGCGAGGGAATCAGCCCCAGCATTTT. It yields the protein CASSLRGNQPQHF.